This paragraph reports one T cell receptor (beta chain). Its antigen is undetermined. Vbeta (60) and Jbeta (13) primers were used in the PCR. Measured with immunoSEQ multiplex PCR; TCRdb has only the in-frame clones, and not every one. The table has roughly 110,000 clones, around three quarters seen once; the top ten hold 0.79%. This sample was included in a study of cytomegalovirus exposure and HLA in healthy donors. Study background: Genetic ancestry analysis placed over 65% of the 400 or so donors that were genotyped in the Caucasian-associated cluster.

Whole-study results and caveats: Judged likely to be a sequencing artifact was a cluster of highly shared sequence variants. Sequencing depth across donors, presence/absence analyses assumed, was roughly uniform. Reports state that TCR beta sequences accurately predicted most subjects' HLA-A and HLA-B alleles.

V was trimmed by 2 bases and J by 7 bases, leaving 6 bases between them. Per the germline V gene, CDR1 is MNHNS and CDR2 is SASEGT. The CDR3 contains 12 residues. The sequenced sample was PBMCs. The receptor was derived from a boy between 10 and 17 years old in good health and CMV-seronegative. The chain recombines TRBV6-1 with TRBJ1-5; no clear D gene. The CDR3 nucleotides are TGTGCCAGCAGTGAACTGGAGCAGCCCCAGCATTTT. It encodes CASSELEQPQHF.